Many counts were recorded for the clone carrying this T cell receptor (beta chain). Its antigen remains unknown. The data derive from a study of CD8 T cells in ankylosing spondylitis. Findings and caveats of the study: Disease-linked clones reportedly showed significant enrichment in matched ankylosing spondylitis synovial fluid.

The CDR3 is 14 amino acids. Germline V gene lookup returns CDR1 SGHVS and CDR2 FNYEAQ. V was trimmed by 5 bases and J by 1 base, leaving 11 bases between them. Via MiXCR, TCRdb re-called the 5' RACE reads, giving one row per CDR3 protein. The sample lists approximately 150,000 distinct CDR3 sequences, roughly 31% occurring once. The V gene is TRBV7-6, the J gene TRBJ1-1; no reliable D call. This sequence originates from a male donor with ankylosing spondylitis. The sequenced material came from synovial fluid, either unsorted or a sorted T cell fraction (not recorded which). The CDR3, as DNA: TGTGCCAGCAGCCCTCCCCGAGGGAACACTGAAGCTTTCTTT. Amino acid sequence: CASSPPRGNTEAFF.